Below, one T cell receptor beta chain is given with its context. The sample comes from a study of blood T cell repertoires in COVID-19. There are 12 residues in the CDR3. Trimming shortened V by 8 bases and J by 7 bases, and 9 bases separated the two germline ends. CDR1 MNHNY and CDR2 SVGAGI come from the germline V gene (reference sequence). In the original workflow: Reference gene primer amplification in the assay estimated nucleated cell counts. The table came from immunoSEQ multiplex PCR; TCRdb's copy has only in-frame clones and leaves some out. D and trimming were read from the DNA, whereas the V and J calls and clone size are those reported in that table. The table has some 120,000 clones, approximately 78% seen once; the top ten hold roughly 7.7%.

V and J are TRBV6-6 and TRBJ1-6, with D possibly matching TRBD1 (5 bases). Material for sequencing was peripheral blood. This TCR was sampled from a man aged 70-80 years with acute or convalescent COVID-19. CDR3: CASGTLNSPLHF. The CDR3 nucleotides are TGTGCCAGCGGGACTCTAAATTCACCCCTCCACTTT.